The 30 T cell receptor beta chains presented below share a single source sample, sequenced in a study of shared clonotypes between healthy human individuals. The repertoire was sequenced with immunoSEQ multiplex PCR; TCRdb's copy has only in-frame clones and lacks some. This table has some 2 million clones, 90% to 95% appearing once. The specimen was naive CD4+ T cells sorted from blood. Described subset: CD45RA+ positively selected. The receptors shown here come from a man younger than 30 in good health.

This clone was seen just once. The chain is built from TRBV10-3 and TRBJ1-1, with D hard to call. Trimming stripped 10 bases from V and 0 bases from J, with 12 bases between. In germline, CDR1 is ENHRY, CDR2 SYGVKD. The CDR3 has 13 residues. The CDR3 DNA reads TGTGCCAGCCAGGCGGACTTGAACACTGAAGCTTTCTTT. This encodes CASQADLNTEAFF.

The chain uses TRBV28 and TRBJ1-5; 7 positions agree with TRBD1. Germline V gene lookup returns CDR1 MDHEN and CDR2 SYDVKM. The CDR3 totals 17 residues. The V gene end was trimmed by 5 bases and the J gene end by 4 bases; junction bases not matched to a gene: 14. This chain's CDR3 is CASSTASLGGHNQPQHF. CDR3 DNA sequence: TGTGCCAGCAGTACCGCCAGTTTAGGGGGCCATAATCAGCCCCAGCATTTT.

CDR3 sequence (DNA): TGTGCCAGCTCACGGGGACGGAGGGGTGCCTACGAGCAGTACTTC. It is translated as CASSRGRRGAYEQYF. The rearrangement links TRBV18 to TRBJ2-7; the D gene is possibly TRBD2 (6 bases). Germline CDR1 and CDR2: KGHSH and LQKENI. This CDR3 comprises 15 residues. The germline V and J ends were trimmed by 4 bases and 2 bases, with 15 bases remaining between them.

This chain uses TRBV30 with TRBJ1-2, with unresolved D. Trimming stripped 3 bases from V and 8 bases from J, with 10 bases between. Per the germline V gene, CDR1 is GTSNPN and CDR2 is SVGIG (reference sequence). The CDR3 is 11 residues long. The CDR3 DNA reads as TGTGCCTGGAGCCTGGTAGGAGGCTACACCTTC. This translates into CAWSLVGGYTF.

For the CDR3, the DNA is TGTGCCAGCAGTTCTAGCGGGATAAGCACAGATACGCAGTATTTT. Residues: CASSSSGISTDTQYF. V is TRBV6-6 and J is TRBJ2-3, with 9 bases fitting TRBD2. The CDR3 sequence is 15 residues long. CDR1 and CDR2 from the germline V gene are MNHNY and SVGAGI (reference sequence). The V and J ends lost 4 bases and 0 bases, in that order; junction bases with no gene match: 2.

This clone was detected only a few times. This chain connects TRBV2 to TRBJ2-3; weak D call: TRBD2 (5 bases). CDR1 is SNHLY and CDR2 is FYNNEI in the germline V gene. CDR3 length: 14 amino acids. V was clipped by 5 bases and J by 0 bases, with 9 bases between them. The CDR3 is CASSSDYSTDTQYF. The CDR3 region has the DNA TGTGCCAGCAGTTCTGACTACAGCACAGATACGCAGTATTTT. The full variable domain, rest sourced from reference TRBV2 and TRBJ2-3, is EPEVTQTPSHQVTQMGQEVILRCVPISNHLYFYWYRQILGQKVEFLVSFYNNEISEKSEIFDDQFSVERPDGSNFTLKIRSTKLEDSAMYFCASSSDYSTDTQYFGPGTRLTVL.

This clone has just one count. The chain has TRBV27 and TRBJ2-1, with 12 bases matching TRBD2. The CDR3 is 15 residues long. With 6 bases clipped from V and 3 bases from J, the junction kept 3 bases outside the gene matches. Looked up from germline, CDR1 is MNHEY and CDR2 is SMNVEV (reference sequence). The CDR3 DNA reads TGTGCCAGCAGAACTAGCGGGAGGATCTACAATGAGCAGTTCTTC. The encoded protein is CASRTSGRIYNEQFF.

The chain is built from TRBV10-1 and TRBJ2-1; TRBD2 matches at 7 bases. The germline CDR1 and CDR2 sequences are WNHNN and SYGVQD (reference sequence). The J segment lost 8 bases and the V segment lost 6 bases, leaving 10 bases of the junction unmatched. The CDR3 length is 14 residues. This chain's CDR3 is CASRRPGGRHEQFF. The CDR3 coding sequence is TGCGCCAGCAGACGACCGGGAGGCCGCCATGAGCAGTTCTTC.

This chain uses TRBV6-1 with TRBJ1-5; tentative D call: TRBD1 (5 bases). Germline V gene sequence: CDR1 MNHNS, CDR2 SASEGT. The germline V and J ends were trimmed by 7 bases and 9 bases, with 19 bases remaining between them. The CDR3 is 14 amino acids. The CDR3 region is CASNLGAGPGPQHF. The CDR3 coding sequence is TGTGCCAGCAATTTAGGGGCAGGCCCTGGGCCCCAGCATTTT.

This CDR3 reads CASRDREAFF. CDR3 DNA sequence: TGTGCCAGCAGAGACAGGGAAGCTTTCTTT. The rearrangement uses TRBV6-1 and TRBJ1-1, with TRBD1 as a possible D gene (6 bases). The CDR3 loop spans 10 amino acids. Trimming took 6 bases from V and 8 from J, leaving 7 bases between them. Germline CDR1 and CDR2: MNHNS and SASEGT.

CDR3 sequence (DNA): TGCGCCAGCAGCTTGGAGTTCGGACGCCGAGCTCAAGAGACCCAGTACTTC. Its protein product is CASSLEFGRRAQETQYF. The rearrangement uses TRBV5-1 and TRBJ2-5; D remains unclear. Germline V gene lookup returns CDR1 SGHRS and CDR2 YFSETQ. The CDR3 covers 17 residues. Trimming took 0 bases from V and 2 from J, leaving 17 bases between them.

The chain is built from TRBV4-1 and TRBJ1-2, with TRBD1 matching 9 bases. V shed 4 bases and J 7 bases; nucleotides not matched to a gene: 13. The germline V gene has CDR1 MGHRA and CDR2 YSYEKL. The CDR3 consists of 16 residues. The CDR3 DNA reads TGCGCCAGCAGCCCACAATCCATAACAGGGGGCACTGGCTACACCTTC. Protein: CASSPQSITGGTGYTF.

The chain has TRBV10-3 and TRBJ2-7; 7 nucleotides agree with TRBD1. The V gene end was trimmed by 8 bases and the J gene end by 3 bases; junction bases not matched to a gene: 7. The CDR3 has 13 residues. Germline V gene lookup returns CDR1 ENHRY and CDR2 SYGVKD. CDR3 DNA: TGTGCCATCCAGAGGGACAGACTCTACGAGCAGTACTTC. Translated: CAIQRDRLYEQYF.

The chain recombines TRBV13 with TRBJ2-4; a weak D match, TRBD1 (5 bases). Trimming took off 3 bases at V and 0 bases at J, with 9 bases between the two ends. This CDR3 is 15 amino acids long. CDR1 and CDR2 (germline): PRHDT, FYEKMQ (reference sequence). CDR3 loop: CASSLTVIAKNIQYF. The CDR3 coding sequence is TGTGCCAGCAGCTTGACAGTCATAGCCAAAAACATTCAGTACTTC.

The chain joins TRBV30 to TRBJ1-2, with no clear D. This CDR3 has 13 residues. The V end lost 2 bases, the J end lost 8 bases, and 15 bases lay between the germline ends. Germline loops: CDR1 GTSNPN, CDR2 SVGIG (reference sequence). In DNA, the CDR3 is TGTGCCTGGAGTCCCACAAACGCGGGCGGCTACACCTTC. This encodes CAWSPTNAGGYTF.

The chain joins TRBV20-1 to TRBJ2-5; D gene unclear. The CDR3 loop spans 11 amino acids. V was trimmed by 7 bases and J by 4 bases, leaving 10 bases between them. CDR1 and CDR2 (germline): DFQATT, SNEGSKA (reference sequence). CDR3 DNA: TGCAGTGGGGTCGGTGGAGAGACCCAGTACTTC. Protein product: CSGVGGETQYF.

The chain has TRBV10-3 and TRBJ2-6; no definite D call. V shed 0 bases and J shed 0 bases, with 9 bases lying between them. Germline lookup yields CDR1 ENHRY and CDR2 SYGVKD. The CDR3 has 17 residues. The CDR3 protein is CAISESELRSGANVLTF. In nucleotides, the CDR3 is TGTGCCATCAGTGAGTCGGAGTTACGCTCTGGGGCCAACGTCCTGACTTTC.

This chain links TRBV13 with TRBJ2-3; D gene uncertain. The CDR3 loop spans 17 amino acids. Per germline, CDR1 PRHDT and CDR2 FYEKMQ (reference sequence). V lost 5 bases and J 2 bases, leaving 20 bases between the germline ends. This CDR3 reads CASSPASSFHLTDTQYF. The CDR3 bases are TGTGCCAGCAGCCCAGCCTCTAGTTTCCACCTCACAGATACGCAGTATTTT.

V and J are TRBV30 and TRBJ1-4, with TRBD1 matching over 10 bases. Per germline, CDR1 GTSNPN and CDR2 SVGIG (reference sequence). V trimming: 2 bases; J trimming: 7 bases; junction bases outside the gene matches: 7. The CDR3 is 15 amino acids. The CDR3 sequence: CAWSTRTGGGEKLFF. CDR3 coding DNA: TGTGCCTGGAGTACCCGGACAGGGGGTGGTGAAAAACTGTTTTTT.

V is TRBV14 and J is TRBJ1-6, with D possibly matching TRBD1 (6 bases). Germline CDR1 reads SGHDN; CDR2 reads FVKESK. The CDR3 has 14 amino acids. Trimming stripped 4 bases from V and 8 bases from J, with 12 bases between. CDR3 in amino acids: CASSPITGYSPLHF. CDR3 in DNA: TGTGCCAGCAGCCCGATCACAGGGTATTCACCCCTCCACTTT.

This rearrangement joins TRBV27 to TRBJ1-4; D gene unclear. Germline V gene lookup returns CDR1 MNHEY and CDR2 SMNVEV (reference sequence). The ends were cut back, 1 base at V and 7 bases at J, with 10 bases in the middle. There are 14 residues in the CDR3. The CDR3 DNA sequence: TGTGCCAGCAGTTTATTAGGGAGTCGTGAAAAACTGTTTTTT. Protein: CASSLLGSREKLFF. Filled out from reference TRBV27 and TRBJ1-4, the complete variable domain reads EAQVTQNPRYLITVTGKKLTVTCSQNMNHEYMSWYRQDPGLGLRQIYYSMNVEVTDKGDVPEGYKVSRKEKRNFPLILESPSPNQTSLYFCASSLLGSREKLFFGSGTQLSVL.

Ten or more counts support this clone. V usage is TRBV28 and J usage is TRBJ2-7; tentative D call: TRBD1 (7 bases). The CDR3 sequence is 14 residues long. Germline V gene data show CDR1 as MDHEN and CDR2 as SYDVKM. V was cut by 3 bases and J by 2 bases, with 11 bases left in between. DNA of the CDR3: TGTGCCAGCAGTTTGGCGGGACAGACCTACGAGCAGTACTTC. Translated, it gives CASSLAGQTYEQYF. Using reference TRBV28 and TRBJ2-7 for the parts outside the CDR3, the full variable domain is DVKVTQSSRYLVKRTGEKVFLECVQDMDHENMFWYRQDPGLGLRLIYFSYDVKMKEKGDIPEGYSVSREKKERFSLILESASTNQTSMYLCASSLAGQTYEQYFGPGTRLTVT.

This rearrangement joins TRBV2 to TRBJ2-3; D is possibly TRBD2 (6 bases). V dropped 7 bases and J dropped 8 bases, with 19 bases sitting between them. The germline CDR1 and CDR2 sequences are SNHLY and FYNNEI. The CDR3 has 14 residues. CDR3 amino acids: CASKGLEGLFTQYF. CDR3 DNA sequence: TGTGCCAGCAAGGGCCTGGAGGGCCTCTTTACGCAGTATTTT.

This clone was seen only a few times. The genes are TRBV2 and TRBJ2-3; no firm D call. V was cut by 6 bases and J by 1 base, with 8 bases left in between. This CDR3 has 13 amino acids. Germline CDR1 is SNHLY and CDR2 is FYNNEI. CDR3 in amino acids: CASSLLGTDTQYF. CDR3 nucleotide sequence: TGTGCCAGCAGCTTACTGGGCACAGATACGCAGTATTTT.

The chain employs TRBV7-2 and TRBJ2-3, with 8 bases lining up with TRBD1. The germline V gene encodes CDR1 SGHTA and CDR2 FQGNSA. The trim removed 5 bases at V and 0 bases at J, leaving 4 bases unmatched. The CDR3 runs 15 residues. This CDR3 is CASSRTGISTDTQYF. The CDR3 nucleotides read TGTGCCAGCAGCCGGACAGGGATTAGCACAGATACGCAGTATTTT. The whole variable domain, remainder taken from reference TRBV7-2 and TRBJ2-3, is GAGVSQSPSNKVTEKGKDVELRCDPISGHTALYWYRQSLGQGLEFLIYFQGNSAPDKSGLPSDRFSAERTGGSVSTLTIQRTQQEDSAVYLCASSRTGISTDTQYFGPGTRLTVL.

This chain connects TRBV7-8 to TRBJ2-1; 7 bases align to TRBD1. Trimming removed 3 bases from V and 0 bases from J; junction bases left unmatched: 8. Germline values: CDR1 SGHVS, CDR2 FQNEAQ. The CDR3 has 17 amino acids. The CDR3 coding sequence is TGTGCCAGCAGCTTTGAGGGGGCCTTAAGCTCCTACAATGAGCAGTTCTTC. Translating gives CASSFEGALSSYNEQFF.

The chain couples TRBV5-8 to TRBJ1-6; TRBD1 matches at 7 bases. J gave up 4 bases and V 3 bases, and 13 bases lay outside the gene matches. The germline V gene encodes CDR1 SGHTS and CDR2 YDEGEE. CDR3 length: 18 residues. CDR3 loop: CASSSAKGAGGYNSPLHF. DNA for the CDR3: TGTGCCAGCAGCTCCGCGAAGGGGGCGGGTGGATATAATTCACCCCTCCACTTT.

This chain joins TRBV9 and TRBJ2-1; 11 bases map to TRBD2. In germline, CDR1 is SGDLS, CDR2 YYNGEE. V lost 4 bases, J lost 5 bases, and 5 bases stayed unmatched. The CDR3 contains 15 residues. CDR3 DNA: TGTGCCAGCAGCTCTCTAGCGGGGGGCCACAATGAGCAGTTCTTC. Encoded protein: CASSSLAGGHNEQFF.

The V call is TRBV27, the J call TRBJ1-3, with TRBD1 as a possible D gene (5 bases). The CDR3 has 13 residues. CDR1 is MNHEY, CDR2 SMNVEV, per germline (reference sequence). V lost 5 bases to trimming and J lost 3 bases, with 8 bases between them. The CDR3: CASSAGGGNTIYF. The CDR3 region has the DNA TGTGCCAGCAGTGCCGGGGGTGGAAACACCATATATTTT.

The chain recombines TRBV27 with TRBJ1-5; D is perhaps TRBD1 (5 bases). CDR3 length: 13 amino acids. The V and J ends lost 3 bases and 6 bases respectively, with 9 bases between them. Germline CDR1 is MNHEY and CDR2 is SMNVEV (reference sequence). The CDR3 sequence is CASSLGLGQPQHF. The DNA for the CDR3 is TGTGCCAGCAGTTTGGGGCTGGGTCAGCCCCAGCATTTT.